One sample yielded the 13 T cell receptor beta chains listed below, sequenced in a study of blood T cell repertoires in COVID-19. The method was immunoSEQ multiplex PCR; TCRdb's version includes in-frame clones alone and lacks a portion of them. This sample has about 220,000 clones, with around four fifths found just once. The sample comprised peripheral blood. All receptors derive from a man younger than 45 with active or convalescent COVID-19.

The V call is TRBV9, the J call TRBJ2-1; 8 nucleotides line up with TRBD2. V gave up 0 bases and J gave up 2 bases; unmatched junction bases: 10. This CDR3 has 18 residues. Germline lookup yields CDR1 SGDLS and CDR2 YYNGEE. The CDR3 DNA follows: TGTGCCAGCAGCGTAGCCTGGGGACTAGTGGGGCCCTACAATGAGCAGTTCTTC. This translates into CASSVAWGLVGPYNEQFF. The variable domain in full, completed from reference TRBV9 and TRBJ2-1, reads DSGVTQTPKHLITATGQRVTLRCSPRSGDLSVYWYQQSLDQGLQFLIQYYNGEERAKGNILERFSAQQFPDLHSELNLSSLELGDSALYFCASSVAWGLVGPYNEQFFGPGTRLTVL.

This chain joins TRBV7-2 and TRBJ1-2; D is uncertain. The CDR3 has 14 amino acids. Trimming took off 5 bases at V and 8 bases at J, with 18 bases between the two ends. Germline CDR1 SGHTA, CDR2 FQGNSA. The CDR3 loop reads CASSPAAAARGYTF. The DNA of the CDR3 is TGTGCCAGCAGCCCGGCCGCAGCCGCCAGGGGCTACACCTTC.

The chain uses TRBV7-2 and TRBJ1-6; no clear D gene. V was clipped by 5 bases and J by 7 bases, with 12 bases between them. Germline loops: CDR1 SGHTA, CDR2 FQGNSA. The CDR3 length is 14 residues. The CDR3 DNA reads TGTGCCAGCAGCGTCGTAGCAGAGAATTCACCCCTCCACTTT. This codes for CASSVVAENSPLHF.

This rearrangement joins TRBV30 to TRBJ2-7; no firm D call. The CDR3 contains 14 residues. V lost 3 bases to trimming and J lost 5 bases, with 17 bases between them. The germline V gene has CDR1 GTSNPN and CDR2 SVGIG (reference sequence). As DNA, the CDR3 is TGTGCCTGGAGCCCCGCGGCCCGAAAGGACGAGCAGTACTTC. This encodes CAWSPAARKDEQYF.

J is TRBJ1-6 and V is TRBV15; the match to TRBD1 covers 9 bases. V dropped 3 bases and J dropped 7; count of bases not matched to a gene: 7. The CDR3 loop spans 16 amino acids. The germline V gene encodes CDR1 LNHNV and CDR2 YYDKDF (reference sequence). The DNA for the CDR3 is TGTGCCACCAGCAGGGGGGTCGGGACAGGGAATTCACCCCTCCACTTT. This codes for CATSRGVGTGNSPLHF.

The chain is built from TRBV18 and TRBJ2-7; 8 nucleotides align to TRBD2. The CDR3 spans 19 residues. With 3 bases clipped from V and 3 bases from J, the junction kept 19 bases outside the gene matches. CDR1 is KGHSH and CDR2 is LQKENI in the germline V gene. CDR3 DNA: TGTGCCAGCTCACCCGGGACCTCCCGAGTTGGCGGGAGGATCTACGAGCAGTACTTC. It yields the protein CASSPGTSRVGGRIYEQYF.

Remarks on this clone: This sample includes further DNA sequences coding for the same CDR3. The V gene is TRBV24-1, the J gene TRBJ1-5; no reliable D call. The CDR3 covers 12 residues. The V and J ends lost 4 bases and 3 bases respectively, with 3 bases between them. The germline V gene encodes CDR1 KGHDR and CDR2 SFDVKD. The CDR3 loop reads CATSDLNQPQHF. The CDR3 DNA is TGTGCCACCAGTGACCTCAATCAGCCCCAGCATTTT.

The genes are TRBV28 and TRBJ1-5; D gene unclear. Trimming cost V 6 bases and J 1 base, with 16 bases left between them. The CDR3 runs to 16 residues. CDR1 and CDR2 (germline): MDHEN, SYDVKM. CDR3 region: CASSSGSPGSNQPQHF. The CDR3, as DNA: TGTGCCAGCAGCTCCGGGAGCCCGGGAAGCAATCAGCCCCAGCATTTT.

The count of this clone is one. The chain recombines TRBV4-2 with TRBJ1-4; D unclear. Trimming took off 2 bases at V and 6 bases at J, with 4 bases between the two ends. Germline assignment: CDR1 LGHNA and CDR2 YNFKEQ. This CDR3 contains 12 residues. CDR3 nucleotides: TGTGCCAGCAGCCAAACAGATGAAAAACTGTTTTTT. Translation: CASSQTDEKLFF.

The chain carries TRBV6-6 and TRBJ2-5, with D possibly TRBD2 on 5 matching bases. Germline V gene lookup returns CDR1 MNHNY and CDR2 SVGAGI (reference sequence). V gave up 7 bases and J gave up 0 bases, with 9 bases separating them. CDR3 size: 13 residues. Written as DNA, the CDR3 is TGTGCCAGCAAGGGCGGGTACCAAGAGACCCAGTACTTC. Translating gives CASKGGYQETQYF.

The chain carries TRBV20-1 and TRBJ1-1; 8 nucleotides match TRBD1. From germline, CDR1 is DFQATT and CDR2 SNEGSKA (reference sequence). This CDR3 contains 15 residues. V gave up 3 bases and J gave up 1 base; unmatched junction bases: 7. Here the CDR3 DNA reads TGCAGTGCTAGTCGGTCCGACAGGGGGAACACTGAAGCTTTCTTT. Encoded protein: CSASRSDRGNTEAFF.

The chain uses TRBV11-2 and TRBJ2-1; tentatively, D is TRBD2 (5 bases). The ends were cut back, 1 base at V and 7 bases at J, with 14 bases in the middle. This CDR3 has 15 residues. Looked up from germline, CDR1 is SGHAT and CDR2 is FQNNGV. In nucleotides, the CDR3 is TGTGCCAGCAGCTTAGTTCTAGCTAGCACGAATGAGCAGTTCTTC. Translation gives CASSLVLASTNEQFF.

This clone showed up just once. The chain employs TRBV15 and TRBJ1-5, with no clear D. Looked up from germline, CDR1 is LNHNV and CDR2 is YYDKDF (reference sequence). V was pared by 5 bases and J by 6 bases, with 8 bases between. The CDR3 covers 12 residues. CDR3 coding DNA: TGTGCCACCAGCGTCGGCGGTCAGCCCCAGCATTTT. This translates into CATSVGGQPQHF. Combining the CDR3 with reference TRBV15 and TRBJ1-5 gives the whole variable domain DAMVIQNPRYQVTQFGKPVTLSCSQTLNHNVMYWYQQKSSQAPKLLFHYYDKDFNNEADTPDNFQSRRPNTSFCFLDIRSPGLGDTAMYLCATSVGGQPQHFGDGTRLSIL.